The text below deals with one TCR beta chain. Germline assignment: CDR1 MDHEN and CDR2 SYDVKM. The CDR3 spans 16 residues. J was trimmed by 1 base and V by 6 bases; bases with no gene match: 9. The record originates from a study of cytomegalovirus exposure and HLA in healthy donors. Clones were read by immunoSEQ multiplex PCR, and TCRdb kept only the in-frame ones, dropping some. The data show approximately 160,000 clones, with 85% to 90% seen just once and around 3.2% held by the top ten. The specimen was PBMCs. The sequence was obtained from a young woman in good health and CMV-seropositive. The rearrangement links TRBV28 to TRBJ2-1; 7 bases map to TRBD1. This CDR3 reads CASRARGRGSYNEQFF. The CDR3 DNA reads TGTGCCAGCAGGGCAAGGGGCAGGGGGTCCTACAATGAGCAGTTCTTC. The variable domain in full, completed from reference TRBV28 and TRBJ2-1, reads DVKVTQSSRYLVKRTGEKVFLECVQDMDHENMFWYRQDPGLGLRLIYFSYDVKMKEKGDIPEGYSVSREKKERFSLILESASTNQTSMYLCASRARGRGSYNEQFFGPGTRLTVL.